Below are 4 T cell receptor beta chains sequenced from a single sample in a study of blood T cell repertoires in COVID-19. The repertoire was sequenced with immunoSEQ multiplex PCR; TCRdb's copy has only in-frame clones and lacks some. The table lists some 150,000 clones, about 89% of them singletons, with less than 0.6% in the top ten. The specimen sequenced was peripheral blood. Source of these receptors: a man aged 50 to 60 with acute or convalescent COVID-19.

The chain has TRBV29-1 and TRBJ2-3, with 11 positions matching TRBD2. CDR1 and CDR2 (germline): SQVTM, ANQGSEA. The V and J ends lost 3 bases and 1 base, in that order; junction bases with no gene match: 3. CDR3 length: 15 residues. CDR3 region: CSVDGTSGGTDTQYF. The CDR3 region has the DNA TGCAGCGTTGACGGGACTAGCGGTGGCACAGATACGCAGTATTTT.

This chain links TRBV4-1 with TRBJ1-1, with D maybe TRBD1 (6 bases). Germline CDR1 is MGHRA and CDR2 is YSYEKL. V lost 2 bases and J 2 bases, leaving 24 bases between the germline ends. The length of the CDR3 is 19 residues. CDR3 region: CASSQIRAPGGGPNTEAFF. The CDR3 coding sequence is TGCGCCAGCAGCCAAATTCGCGCTCCCGGGGGGGGCCCAAACACTGAAGCTTTCTTT.

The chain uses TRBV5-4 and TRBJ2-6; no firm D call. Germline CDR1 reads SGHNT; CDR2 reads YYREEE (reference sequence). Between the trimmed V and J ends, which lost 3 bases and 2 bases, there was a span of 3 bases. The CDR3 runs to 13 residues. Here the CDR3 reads CASSSPGANVLTF. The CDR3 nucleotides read TGTGCCAGCAGCTCTCCTGGGGCCAACGTCCTGACTTTC.

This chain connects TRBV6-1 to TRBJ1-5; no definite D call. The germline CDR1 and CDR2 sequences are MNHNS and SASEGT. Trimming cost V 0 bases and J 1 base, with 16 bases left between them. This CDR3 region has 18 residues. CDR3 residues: CASSEALGRLGSNQPQHF. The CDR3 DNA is TGTGCCAGCAGTGAAGCGCTTGGCAGGTTAGGAAGCAATCAGCCCCAGCATTTT.